This TCR beta chain was identified in a study of blood T cell repertoires in COVID-19. Study information: From the United States, Italy and Spain came samples of acute and convalescent COVID-19. From T cells, B-cell-depleted T cells, or PBMCs came the material, which was cDNA or gDNA.

In the source study's methods: Reference gene primer amplification in the assay estimated nucleated cell counts. The protocol was immunoSEQ multiplex PCR, while the TCRdb copy is restricted to in-frame clones and leaves out a portion. V and J calls and clone size are those listed in that table; D and trimming were worked out from the DNA. The table lists 95,000 to 100,000 clones, just under 85% of them singletons. The germline gives CDR1 LGHDT, CDR2 YNNKEL (reference sequence). V was clipped by 4 bases and J by 0 bases; unmatched bases: 7. The CDR3 contains 17 residues. Sequencing was performed on peripheral blood. The chain joins TRBV3-1 (or the pseudogene TRBV3-2) to TRBJ1-3, with TRBD1 matching over 9 bases. This sequence was found in a man between 65 and 85 years old with acute or convalescent COVID-19. The CDR3 sequence: CASSLYRDRVSGNTIYF. Here the CDR3 DNA reads TGTGCCAGCAGCCTCTACCGGGACAGGGTCTCTGGAAACACCATATATTTT.